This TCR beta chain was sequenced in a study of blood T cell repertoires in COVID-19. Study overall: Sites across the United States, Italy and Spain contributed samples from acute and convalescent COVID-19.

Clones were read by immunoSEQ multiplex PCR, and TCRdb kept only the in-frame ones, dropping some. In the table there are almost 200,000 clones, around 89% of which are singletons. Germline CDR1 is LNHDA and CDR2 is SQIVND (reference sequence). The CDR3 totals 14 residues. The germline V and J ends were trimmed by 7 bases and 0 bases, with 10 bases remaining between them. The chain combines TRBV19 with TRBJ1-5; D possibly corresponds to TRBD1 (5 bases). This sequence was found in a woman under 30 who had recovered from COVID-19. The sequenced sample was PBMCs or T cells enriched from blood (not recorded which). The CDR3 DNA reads TGTGCCAGTACCCAGGGTGATAGCAATCAGCCCCAGCATTTT. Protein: CASTQGDSNQPQHF. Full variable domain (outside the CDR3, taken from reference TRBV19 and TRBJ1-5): DGGITQSPKYLFRKEGQNVTLSCEQNLNHDAMYWYRQDPGQGLRLIYYSQIVNDFQKGDIAEGYSVSREKKESFPLTVTSAQKNPTAFYLCASTQGDSNQPQHFGDGTRLSIL.